A single TCR beta chain is shown here with its context. Antigen unknown. It was with a sample-barcoded 5' primer and a J-beta primer mix that a second PCR of roughly 7 to 12 cycles was run. TCRdb analysed the 5' RACE reads with MiXCR anew, one entry per CDR3 protein. This table holds about a million distinct CDR3 sequences, around 54% found once. The data are from a study of blood T cells in healthy people across ages. General observations from the study: Per million T cells, TCR beta diversity dropped roughly linearly as age increased.

The study isolated at least 7 million PBMCs from each sample. This receptor was identified in a woman in her sixties in good health. What was sequenced was blood.

CDR3 nucleotide sequence: TGTGCCAGCAGTTTAGAACGGGCCGAGGGAACGGGCGATACGCAGTATTTT. It is translated as CASSLERAEGTGDTQYF. The gene calls are TRBV12-3 or TRBV12-4 and TRBJ2-3; perhaps TRBD2 as D (5 bases). CDR3 size: 17 residues. The V end was cut by 1 base, the J end by 6 bases, with 20 bases between.